This T cell receptor (beta chain) originates from a study of blood T cell repertoires in COVID-19. About the study: COVID-19 samples, acute and convalescent, were from the United States, Italy and Spain. Sources were T cells, B-cell-depleted T cells, or PBMCs; the material itself was cDNA or gDNA.

With 2 bases clipped from V and 7 bases from J, the junction kept 7 bases outside the gene matches. Germline-derived CDR1 and CDR2 are MRHNA and SNTAGT. The CDR3 totals 14 residues. In the original analysis: Estimates of nucleated cell counts were drawn from the amplification of reference gene primers. Clones were read by immunoSEQ multiplex PCR, and TCRdb kept only the in-frame ones, dropping some. Clone size and the V and J calls come from that table; the DNA yielded D and trimming. The table lists fewer than 350,000 clones, more than 70% of them singletons. The J gene is TRBJ2-7, the V gene TRBV6-4; 8 positions match TRBD2. Sequencing was done on a sample of peripheral blood. The clonotype originates from a woman aged 45-60 years who had recovered from COVID-19. This chain's CDR3 is CASSDTAGTREQYF. CDR3 DNA: TGTGCCAGCAGTGACACAGCAGGGACTAGGGAGCAGTACTTC.